This TCR delta chain was captured by sequencing in a study of gamma-delta chains in newborns, infants, children. For the study at large: Microbial exposure reportedly drives polyclonal innate γδ T cell expansion after birth.

Concerning this clone: A read error is possible here, since a much larger clone lies one base away. The same CDR3 also results from other DNA sequences found in this sample.

This CDR3 comprises 18 residues. The V and J ends lost 0 bases and 4 bases respectively, with 15 bases between them. The germline gives CDR1 GEAIGNYY, CDR2 EKD. TCRdb reprocessed the reads through CATT. Of roughly 6,100 delta-chain clones in the sample, about 2.7% were seen once. J is TRDJ3 and V is TRDV2, with TRDD3 as a possible D gene (6 bases). This TCR came from a child who was a newborn, infant or young child, either healthy, febrile or measles-vaccinated (not recorded which). Specimen: blood. This chain's CDR3 is CACDTGWGSSWDTRQMFF. DNA of the CDR3: TGTGCCTGTGACACCGGCTGGGGCAGCTCTTGGGACACCCGACAGATGTTTTTC.